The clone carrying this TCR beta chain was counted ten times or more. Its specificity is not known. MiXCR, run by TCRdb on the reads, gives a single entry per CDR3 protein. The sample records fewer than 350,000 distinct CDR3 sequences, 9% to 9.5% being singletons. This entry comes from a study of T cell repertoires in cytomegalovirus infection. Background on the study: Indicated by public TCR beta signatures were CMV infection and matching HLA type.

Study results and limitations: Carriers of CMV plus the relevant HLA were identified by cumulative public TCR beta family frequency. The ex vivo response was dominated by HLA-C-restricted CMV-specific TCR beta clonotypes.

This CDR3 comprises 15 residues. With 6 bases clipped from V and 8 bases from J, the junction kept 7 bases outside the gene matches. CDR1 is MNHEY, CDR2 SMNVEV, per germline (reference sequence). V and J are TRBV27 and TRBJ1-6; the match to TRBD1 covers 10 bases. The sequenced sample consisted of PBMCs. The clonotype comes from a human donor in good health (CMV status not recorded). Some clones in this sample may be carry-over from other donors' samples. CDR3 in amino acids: CASSRPGQGYSPLHF. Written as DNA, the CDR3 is TGTGCCAGCAGCAGACCGGGACAGGGGTATTCACCCCTCCACTTT.